A single sample is the source of the 21 T cell receptor beta chains below, sequenced in a study of T cell responses to AZD1222 COVID-19 vaccine. Profiling relied on immunoSEQ multiplex PCR, and the TCRdb table lists in-frame clones only, not all of them. Among about 140,000 clones listed, 80% to 95% were seen once. The sequencing here drew on peripheral blood, taken on day 0 of AZD1222 vaccination. The receptors come from an adult in good health.

This chain uses TRBV5-4 with TRBJ1-1; possible D gene TRBD1, 6 bases. V gave up 0 bases and J gave up 4 bases, with 10 bases separating them. Germline V gene data show CDR1 as SGHNT and CDR2 as YYREEE (reference sequence). This CDR3 region has 14 residues. CDR3 in DNA: TGTGCCAGCAGCTTGGCCGGGGGCGGCACTGAAGCTTTCTTT. Translation gives CASSLAGGGTEAFF.

V usage is TRBV29-1 and J usage is TRBJ2-1; tentatively, D is TRBD2 (5 bases). The CDR3 consists of 12 residues. Trimming took 4 bases from V and 6 from J, leaving 10 bases between them. Germline CDR1 reads SQVTM; CDR2 reads ANQGSEA. The CDR3 loop is CSVGASRNEQFF. CDR3 DNA sequence: TGCAGCGTTGGGGCTAGCCGCAATGAGCAGTTCTTC.

This rearrangement joins TRBV2 to TRBJ1-6; weak D call: TRBD1 (5 bases). CDR1 and CDR2 from the germline V gene are SNHLY and FYNNEI. The CDR3 consists of 14 residues. V dropped 8 bases and J dropped 5 bases, with 13 bases sitting between them. This CDR3 reads CASGLGRDNSPLHF. The CDR3, as DNA: TGTGCCAGCGGACTGGGACGGGATAATTCACCCCTCCACTTT.

The CDR3 DNA reads as TGTGCCAGCAGCCCAGGGGATGATACGCAGTATTTT. Its protein is CASSPGDDTQYF. The chain has TRBV11-3 and TRBJ2-3, with D tentatively TRBD1 (6 bases). Germline-derived CDR1 and CDR2 are SGHNT and YENEEA. Trimming removed 5 bases at V and 6 bases at J, with 9 bases between. The CDR3 loop spans 12 amino acids. The full variable domain, completed using reference TRBV11-3 and TRBJ2-3, is EAGVVQSPRYKIIEKKQPVAFWCNPISGHNTLYWYLQNLGQGPELLIRYENEEAVDDSQLPKDRFSAERLKGVDSTLKIQPAELGDSAVYLCASSPGDDTQYFGPGTRLTVL.

The V and J genes are TRBV13 and TRBJ1-2, with D unresolved. The CDR3 extends over 12 amino acids. Trimming took 3 bases from V and 8 from J, leaving 10 bases between them. Germline V gives CDR1 PRHDT, CDR2 FYEKMQ (reference sequence). The DNA of the CDR3 is TGTGCCAGCAGCTTTAGGGCCGGCGGCTACACCTTC. It is translated as CASSFRAGGYTF.

The V call is TRBV11-2, the J call TRBJ2-7; a possible D gene is TRBD2 (5 bases). The CDR3 has 14 amino acids. Germline V lookup: CDR1 SGHAT, CDR2 FQNNGV. V was trimmed by 1 base and J by 2 bases, leaving 9 bases between them. The CDR3 region has the DNA TGTGCCAGCAGCTTAGCGCGGGCTGCCTACGAGCAGTACTTC. Translation gives CASSLARAAYEQYF.

The chain employs TRBV7-6 and TRBJ1-2; 8 bases line up with TRBD1. The V gene end was trimmed by 5 bases and the J gene end by 8 bases; junction bases not matched to a gene: 1. The CDR3 totals 11 residues. Looked up from germline, CDR1 is SGHVS and CDR2 is FNYEAQ. CDR3 sequence (DNA): TGTGCCAGCAGCCGACAGGGGGGCTACACCTTC. Translation: CASSRQGGYTF.

CDR3 loop: CASSLVWAVGTDTQYF. Here the CDR3 DNA reads TGTGCCAGCAGCTTGGTGTGGGCAGTGGGCACAGATACGCAGTATTTT. This chain joins TRBV5-8 and TRBJ2-3; D uncertain. V was trimmed by 0 bases and J by 1 base, leaving 12 bases between them. The CDR3 consists of 16 residues. CDR1 and CDR2 from the germline V gene are SGHTS and YDEGEE.

The rearrangement joins TRBV6-4 to TRBJ2-6, with a possible D match to TRBD1 (6 bases). The CDR3 contains 15 residues. Trimming left V 5 bases short and J 0 bases short, with 8 bases between. Germline CDR1 is MRHNA and CDR2 is SNTAGT. This CDR3 is CASSQGYSGANVLTF. CDR3 DNA: TGTGCCAGCAGTCAGGGGTACTCTGGGGCCAACGTCCTGACTTTC.

This chain joins TRBV29-1 and TRBJ1-3; no clear D gene. Germline V CDR1 and CDR2: SQVTM, ANQGSEA. V dropped 6 bases and J dropped 0 bases, with 12 bases sitting between them. This CDR3 comprises 14 residues. The CDR3 region has the DNA TGCAGCGTGATGGACGGCTACTCTGGAAACACCATATATTTT. Encoded protein: CSVMDGYSGNTIYF. Drawing the rest from reference TRBV29-1 and TRBJ1-3, the complete variable domain is SAVISQKPSRDICQRGTSLTIQCQVDSQVTMMFWYRQQPGQSLTLIATANQGSEATYESGFVIDKFPISRPNLTFSTLTVSNMSPEDSSIYLCSVMDGYSGNTIYFGEGSWLTVV.

The chain combines TRBV7-9 with TRBJ2-5; D is undetermined. The CDR3 extends over 13 amino acids. Trimming cost V 2 bases and J 5 bases, with 9 bases left between them. CDR1 and CDR2 from the germline V gene are SEHNR and FQNEAQ (reference sequence). This CDR3 is CASSLPPEETQYF. The CDR3 DNA sequence: TGTGCCAGCAGCTTACCCCCGGAGGAGACCCAGTACTTC.

The V call is TRBV6-5, the J call TRBJ2-1, with 13 bases matching TRBD2. Germline-derived CDR1 and CDR2 are MNHEY and SVGAGI. The CDR3 is made up of 13 amino acids. J was trimmed by 12 bases and V by 6 bases; bases with no gene match: 5. In nucleotides, the CDR3 is TGTGCCAGCAGCGGGACTAGCGGGAATCGGCAGTTCTTC. Its protein is CASSGTSGNRQFF.

This chain joins TRBV6-5 and TRBJ1-1; possible D gene TRBD1, 6 bases. The germline V gene has CDR1 MNHEY and CDR2 SVGAGI. V lost 8 bases to trimming and J lost 3 bases, with 16 bases between them. The length of the CDR3 is 14 residues. This CDR3 reads CASSLTGIDTEAFF. CDR3 bases: TGTGCCAGCTCCCTAACAGGGATAGACACTGAAGCTTTCTTT.

The J gene is TRBJ2-3, the V gene TRBV10-3; D perhaps matches TRBD1 (6 bases). The germline V gene has CDR1 ENHRY and CDR2 SYGVKD. This CDR3 has 13 amino acids. V was trimmed by 7 bases and J by 0 bases, leaving 8 bases between them. The CDR3, as DNA: TGTGCCATCAACGACAGGAGCACAGATACGCAGTATTTT. Its translation: CAINDRSTDTQYF.

V and J are TRBV19 and TRBJ1-2, with 9 bases that match TRBD1. Germline CDR1 LNHDA, CDR2 SQIVND (reference sequence). The CDR3 extends over 16 amino acids. The junction had 15 bases not matched to a gene; V was cut back by 5 bases and J by 8 bases. The CDR3 sequence: CASSSSTPTGGEGYTF. The CDR3 DNA reads TGTGCCAGTAGTTCTTCTACTCCGACAGGGGGTGAAGGCTACACCTTC. Complete variable domain (other parts from reference TRBV19 and TRBJ1-2): DGGITQSPKYLFRKEGQNVTLSCEQNLNHDAMYWYRQDPGQGLRLIYYSQIVNDFQKGDIAEGYSVSREKKESFPLTVTSAQKNPTAFYLCASSSSTPTGGEGYTFGSGTRLTVV.

This chain joins TRBV6-5 and TRBJ1-5; D may be TRBD1 (6 bases). Per germline, CDR1 MNHEY and CDR2 SVGAGI. The germline V and J ends were trimmed by 5 bases and 6 bases, with 14 bases remaining between them. The CDR3 length is 14 residues. The CDR3 nucleotides are TGTGCCAGCAGTAGGGCACAGGGCGCTCAGCCCCAGCATTTT. Encoded protein: CASSRAQGAQPQHF.

The chain uses TRBV5-1 and TRBJ1-2, with TRBD1 identical over 10 bases. In germline, CDR1 is SGHRS, CDR2 YFSETQ. The CDR3 length is 13 residues. The V and J ends lost 7 bases and 9 bases, in that order; junction bases with no gene match: 9. CDR3 nucleotides: TGCGCCAGCTCCGGGGACAGGGGCCCTCGCTACACCTTC. Translating gives CASSGDRGPRYTF.

Only one count was recorded for this clone. This sequence joins TRBV19 and TRBJ2-7; 7 bases are a match to TRBD1. The CDR3 consists of 14 residues. Per germline, CDR1 LNHDA and CDR2 SQIVND (reference sequence). The ends lost 6 bases at V and 3 bases at J; junction bases unmatched: 8. CDR3 sequence: CASSPGQRGYEQYF. In DNA form, the CDR3 reads TGTGCCAGTAGCCCGGGACAGAGGGGCTACGAGCAGTACTTC.

V is TRBV5-4 and J is TRBJ2-5; 10 bases are shared with TRBD1. V lost 5 bases, J lost 1 base, and 17 bases stayed unmatched. Germline values: CDR1 SGHNT, CDR2 YYREEE (reference sequence). The CDR3 length is 19 residues. The CDR3 region has the DNA TGTGCCAGCAGGGAATCAGACAGGGGGCGAAGAAGATTCCAAGAGACCCAGTACTTC. This codes for CASRESDRGRRRFQETQYF.

The chain is built from TRBV5-1 and TRBJ2-3; the D gene is possibly TRBD2 (5 bases). Trimming removed 0 bases from V and 6 bases from J, with 11 bases in between. Germline assignment: CDR1 SGHRS and CDR2 YFSETQ. The CDR3 totals 14 residues. CDR3 DNA sequence: TGCGCCAGCAGCTTGGGTGAGGGCCGGGATACGCAGTATTTT. This sequence encodes CASSLGEGRDTQYF. Using reference TRBV5-1 and TRBJ2-3 for the parts outside the CDR3, the full variable domain is KAGVTQTPRYLIKTRGQQVTLSCSPISGHRSVSWYQQTPGQGLQFLFEYFSETQRNKGNFPGRFSGRQFSNSRSEMNVSTLELGDSALYLCASSLGEGRDTQYFGPGTRLTVL.

The V and J genes are TRBV7-2 and TRBJ1-5; a weak D match, TRBD1 (6 bases). CDR1 and CDR2 (germline): SGHTA, FQGNSA. This CDR3 contains 13 residues. V was trimmed by 4 bases and J by 6 bases, leaving 10 bases between them. The CDR3 region is CASSYPGVQPQHF. The CDR3 DNA reads TGTGCCAGCAGCTACCCAGGGGTTCAGCCCCAGCATTTT. The full variable domain, completed using reference TRBV7-2 and TRBJ1-5, is GAGVSQSPSNKVTEKGKDVELRCDPISGHTALYWYRQSLGQGLEFLIYFQGNSAPDKSGLPSDRFSAERTGGSVSTLTIQRTQQEDSAVYLCASSYPGVQPQHFGDGTRLSIL.